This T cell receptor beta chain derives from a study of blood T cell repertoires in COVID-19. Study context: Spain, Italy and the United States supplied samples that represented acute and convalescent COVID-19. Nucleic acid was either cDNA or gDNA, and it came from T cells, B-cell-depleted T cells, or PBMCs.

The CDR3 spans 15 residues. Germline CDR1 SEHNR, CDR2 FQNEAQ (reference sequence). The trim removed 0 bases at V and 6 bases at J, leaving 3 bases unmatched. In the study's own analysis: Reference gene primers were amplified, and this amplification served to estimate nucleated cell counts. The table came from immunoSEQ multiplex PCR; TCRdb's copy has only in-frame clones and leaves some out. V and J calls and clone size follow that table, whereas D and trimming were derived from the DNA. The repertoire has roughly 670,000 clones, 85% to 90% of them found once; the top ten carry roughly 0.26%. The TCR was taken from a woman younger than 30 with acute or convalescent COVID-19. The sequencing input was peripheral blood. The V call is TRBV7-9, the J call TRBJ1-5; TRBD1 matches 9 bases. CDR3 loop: CASSLATGGSQPQHF. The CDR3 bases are TGTGCCAGCAGCTTAGCTACAGGGGGCAGTCAGCCCCAGCATTTT.